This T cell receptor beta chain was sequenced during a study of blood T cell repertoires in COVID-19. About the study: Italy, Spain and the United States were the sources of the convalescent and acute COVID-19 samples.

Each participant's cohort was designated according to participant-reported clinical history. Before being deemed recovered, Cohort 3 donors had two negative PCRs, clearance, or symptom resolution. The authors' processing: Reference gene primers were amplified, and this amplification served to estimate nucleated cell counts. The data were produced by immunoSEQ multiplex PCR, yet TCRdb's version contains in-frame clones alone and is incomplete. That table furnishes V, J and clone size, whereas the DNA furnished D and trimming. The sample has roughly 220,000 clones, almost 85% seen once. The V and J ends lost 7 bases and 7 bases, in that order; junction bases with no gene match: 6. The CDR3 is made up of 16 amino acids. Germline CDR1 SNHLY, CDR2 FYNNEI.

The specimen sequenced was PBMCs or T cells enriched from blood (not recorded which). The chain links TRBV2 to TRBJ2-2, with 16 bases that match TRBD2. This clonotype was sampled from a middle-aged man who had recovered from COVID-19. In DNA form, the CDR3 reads TGTGCCAGCACGGGACTAGCGGGAGGGCTAGGCGGGGAGCTGTTTTTT. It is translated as CASTGLAGGLGGELFF. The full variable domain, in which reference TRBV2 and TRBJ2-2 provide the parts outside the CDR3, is EPEVTQTPSHQVTQMGQEVILRCVPISNHLYFYWYRQILGQKVEFLVSFYNNEISEKSEIFDDQFSVERPDGSNFTLKIRSTKLEDSAMYFCASTGLAGGLGGELFFGEGSRLTVL.